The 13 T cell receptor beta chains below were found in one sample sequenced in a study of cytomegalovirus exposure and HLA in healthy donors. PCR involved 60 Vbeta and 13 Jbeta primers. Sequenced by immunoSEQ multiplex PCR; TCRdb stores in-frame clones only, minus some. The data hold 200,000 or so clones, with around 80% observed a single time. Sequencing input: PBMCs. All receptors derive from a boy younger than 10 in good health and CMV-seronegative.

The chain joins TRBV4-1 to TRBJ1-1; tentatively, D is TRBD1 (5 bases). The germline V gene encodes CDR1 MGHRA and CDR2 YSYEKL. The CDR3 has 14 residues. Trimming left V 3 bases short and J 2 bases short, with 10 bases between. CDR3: CASSHNQGNTEAFF. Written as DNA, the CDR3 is TGCGCCAGCAGCCACAATCAGGGTAACACTGAAGCTTTCTTT.

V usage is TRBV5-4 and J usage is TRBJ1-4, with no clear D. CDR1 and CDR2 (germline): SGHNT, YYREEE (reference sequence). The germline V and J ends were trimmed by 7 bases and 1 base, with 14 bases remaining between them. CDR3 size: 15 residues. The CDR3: CASSESHGTNEKLFF. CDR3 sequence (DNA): TGTGCCAGCTCCGAGTCGCACGGAACTAATGAAAAACTGTTTTTT.

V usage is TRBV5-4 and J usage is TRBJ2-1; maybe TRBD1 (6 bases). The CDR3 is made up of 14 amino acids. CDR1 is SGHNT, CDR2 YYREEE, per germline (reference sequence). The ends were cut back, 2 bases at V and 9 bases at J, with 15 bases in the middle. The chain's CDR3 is CASSLGLQGREQFF. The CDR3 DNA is TGTGCCAGCAGCTTAGGCTTACAGGGTCGTGAGCAGTTCTTC.

The CDR3 reads CASSPVGQGAGNTIYF. CDR3 DNA: TGTGCCAGCAGCCCGGTGGGACAGGGGGCAGGAAACACCATATATTTT. The V gene is TRBV5-5, the J gene TRBJ1-3, with TRBD1 matching 12 bases. The CDR3 length is 16 residues. V lost 4 bases to trimming and J lost 4 bases; unmatched junction nucleotides: 6. The germline CDR1 and CDR2 sequences are SGHKS and YYEKEE (reference sequence). Variable domain in full (rest from reference TRBV5-5 and TRBJ1-3): DAGVTQSPTHLIKTRGQQVTLRCSPISGHKSVSWYQQVLGQGPQFIFQYYEKEERGRGNFPDRFSARQFPNYSSELNVNALLLGDSALYLCASSPVGQGAGNTIYFGEGSWLTVV.

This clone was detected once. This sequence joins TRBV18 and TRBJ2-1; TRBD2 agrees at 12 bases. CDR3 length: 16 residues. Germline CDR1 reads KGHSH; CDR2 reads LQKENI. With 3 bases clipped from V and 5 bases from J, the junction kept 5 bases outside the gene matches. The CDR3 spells CASSPILAGGHNEQFF. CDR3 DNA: TGTGCCAGCTCACCTATACTAGCGGGGGGTCACAATGAGCAGTTCTTC. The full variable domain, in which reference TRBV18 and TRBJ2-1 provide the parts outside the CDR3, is NAGVMQNPRHLVRRRGQEARLRCSPMKGHSHVYWYRQLPEEGLKFMVYLQKENIIDESGMPKERFSAEFPKEGPSILRIQQVVRGDSAAYFCASSPILAGGHNEQFFGPGTRLTVL.

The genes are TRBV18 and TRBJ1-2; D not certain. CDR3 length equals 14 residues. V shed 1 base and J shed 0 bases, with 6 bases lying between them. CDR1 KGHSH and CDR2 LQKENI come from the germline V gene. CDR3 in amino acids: CASSPLRSNYGYTF. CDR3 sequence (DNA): TGTGCCAGCTCACCACTCAGATCTAACTATGGCTACACCTTC.

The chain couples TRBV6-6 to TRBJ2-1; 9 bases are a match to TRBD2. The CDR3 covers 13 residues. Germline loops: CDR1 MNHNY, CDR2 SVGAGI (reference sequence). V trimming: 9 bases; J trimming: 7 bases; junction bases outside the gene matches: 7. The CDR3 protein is CASRWRGGNEQFF. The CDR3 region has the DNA TGTGCCAGTAGGTGGCGGGGGGGAAATGAGCAGTTCTTC.

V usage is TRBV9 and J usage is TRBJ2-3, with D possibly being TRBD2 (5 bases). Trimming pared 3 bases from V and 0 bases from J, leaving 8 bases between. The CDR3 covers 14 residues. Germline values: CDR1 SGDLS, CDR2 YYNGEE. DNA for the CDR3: TGTGCCAGCAGCGAGGACTTAAGCACAGATACGCAGTATTTT. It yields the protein CASSEDLSTDTQYF. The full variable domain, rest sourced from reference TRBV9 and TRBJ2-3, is DSGVTQTPKHLITATGQRVTLRCSPRSGDLSVYWYQQSLDQGLQFLIQYYNGEERAKGNILERFSAQQFPDLHSELNLSSLELGDSALYFCASSEDLSTDTQYFGPGTRLTVL.

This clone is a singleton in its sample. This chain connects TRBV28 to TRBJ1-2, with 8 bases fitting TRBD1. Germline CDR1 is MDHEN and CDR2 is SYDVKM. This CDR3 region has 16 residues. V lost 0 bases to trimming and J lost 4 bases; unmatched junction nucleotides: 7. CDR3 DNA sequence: TGTGCCAGCAGTTTATGGAAACAGGGGGTAGTCTATGGCTACACCTTC. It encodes CASSLWKQGVVYGYTF.

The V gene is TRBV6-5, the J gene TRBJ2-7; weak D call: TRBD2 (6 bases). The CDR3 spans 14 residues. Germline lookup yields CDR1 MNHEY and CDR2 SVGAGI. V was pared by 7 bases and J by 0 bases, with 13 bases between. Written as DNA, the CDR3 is TGTGCCAGCAAAATAGCGGTTAGCTCCTACGAGCAGTACTTC. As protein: CASKIAVSSYEQYF.

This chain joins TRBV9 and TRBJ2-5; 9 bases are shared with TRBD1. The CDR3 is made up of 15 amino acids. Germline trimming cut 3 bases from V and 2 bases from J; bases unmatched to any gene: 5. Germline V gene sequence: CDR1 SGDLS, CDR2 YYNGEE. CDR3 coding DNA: TGTGCCAGCAGCGCCCCGGGACAGGGACAAGAGACCCAGTACTTC. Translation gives CASSAPGQGQETQYF.

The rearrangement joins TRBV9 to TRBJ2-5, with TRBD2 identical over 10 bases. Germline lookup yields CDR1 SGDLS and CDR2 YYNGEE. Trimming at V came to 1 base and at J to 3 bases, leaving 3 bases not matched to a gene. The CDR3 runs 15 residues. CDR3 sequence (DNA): TGTGCCAGCAGCGTACAAGCGGGGGGGAAAGAGACCCAGTACTTC. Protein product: CASSVQAGGKETQYF. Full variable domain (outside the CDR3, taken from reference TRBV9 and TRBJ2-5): DSGVTQTPKHLITATGQRVTLRCSPRSGDLSVYWYQQSLDQGLQFLIQYYNGEERAKGNILERFSAQQFPDLHSELNLSSLELGDSALYFCASSVQAGGKETQYFGPGTRLLVL.

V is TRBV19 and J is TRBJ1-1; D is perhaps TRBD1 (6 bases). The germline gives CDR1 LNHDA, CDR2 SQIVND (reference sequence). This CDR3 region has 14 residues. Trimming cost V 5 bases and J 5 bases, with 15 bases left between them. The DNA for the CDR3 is TGTGCCAGTAGTGTGTCAGGGGCAGGGACTGAAGCTTTCTTT. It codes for CASSVSGAGTEAFF.